This TCR beta chain was recorded in a study of T-cell memory formation after mild COVID-19. V was cut by 1 base and J by 7 bases, with 15 bases left in between. Germline V CDR1 and CDR2: SGHRS, YFSETQ. CDR3 length: 15 amino acids. This clonotype was detected a few times. TCRdb redid the calling of the 5' RACE reads with MiXCR, one entry per CDR3 protein. Of 470,000 or so distinct CDR3 sequences listed, nearly 25% are singletons. The receptor comes from an adult woman who had mild COVID-19 (a few samples of this study predate the infection). Cell type and time point are not known. The sequenced sample consisted of PBMCs or a T cell subset sorted from them (not recorded which). This sequence joins TRBV5-1 and TRBJ1-3; the D gene is possibly TRBD1 (6 bases). The CDR3 spells CASSLFEQGTNTIYF. The CDR3 DNA reads TGCGCCAGCAGCTTGTTCGAACAGGGAACGAACACCATATATTTT.